This T cell receptor beta chain was sequenced for a study of cytomegalovirus exposure and HLA in healthy donors. Points from the study as a whole: Both high specificity and high sensitivity reportedly marked the classifier's diagnosis of cytomegalovirus status. Later findings reportedly placed an Asian-associated ancestry cluster below the 666-donor mean for N-insertions.

As concerns this clone: Antigen specificity is unknown.

The PCR contained 60 Vbeta and 13 Jbeta primers. Method: immunoSEQ multiplex PCR; TCRdb's copy keeps in-frame clones and lacks some. The profile shows about 190,000 clones, under 85% of them singletons. Unmatched junction bases numbered 4, after V lost 5 bases and J lost 4 bases. This CDR3 has 13 amino acids. Germline-derived CDR1 and CDR2 are MNHNS and SASEGT. The material sequenced was PBMCs. The chain has TRBV6-1 and TRBJ2-5; 7 bases agree with TRBD1. The sequence was collected from a woman aged 18-29 years in good health and CMV-seronegative. The DNA of the CDR3 is TGTGCCAGCAGTCTCGACAGGGCAGAGACCCAGTACTTC. It is translated as CASSLDRAETQYF.